This TCR beta chain was identified during a study of T cell repertoires in cytomegalovirus infection. In the study overall: Recently identified HLA-C-restricted CMV epitopes and well-studied HLA-B-restricted CMV epitopes were used by the study. Both CMV infection and a matching HLA type were indicated by public TCR beta signatures.

As concerns this clonotype: The antigen is not known.

TCRdb independently ran MiXCR on the reads; one entry per CDR3 protein. The sample lists around 750,000 distinct CDR3 sequences; approximately 29% were seen once. Broader study findings: CMV-specific TCR beta clonotypes restricted by HLA-C were the ones dominating the ex vivo response. Pooled public TCR beta family frequency picked out CMV carriers with the relevant HLA.

The CDR3 has 15 amino acids. Germline-derived CDR1 and CDR2 are SNHLY and FYNNEI. The V segment lost 8 bases and the J segment 8 bases; nucleotides outside the gene matches: 12. The gene calls are TRBV2 and TRBJ1-6; 7 bases line up with TRBD1. The starting material was cultured CD8+ T cells from PBMCs, obtained from culture after CMV antigen stimulation. The TCR sequence derives from a human donor in good health (CMV status not recorded). Some clones in this sample may be carry-over from other donors' samples. This chain's CDR3 is CASPGETGWDSPLHF. The CDR3 region has the DNA TGTGCCAGCCCAGGAGAGACAGGGTGGGATTCACCCCTCCACTTT.